The source of this T cell receptor (beta chain) is a study of T cells in Graves' hyperthyroidism and ophthalmopathy. Study-wide points: Among thyroid clonotypes expanded above 0.001, most also appeared in blood.

CDR3 length equals 16 residues. Germline CDR1 ENHRY, CDR2 SYGVKD. Deletions cut 4 bases from V and 0 bases from J, with 10 bases between. Researchers defined stable Graves' hyperthyroidism as no ophthalmopathy progression within 18 months. Recently diagnosed hyperthyroidism of less than 2 months' duration affected patients aged 18 to 65. This clonotype has just a few counts. The target antigen is unknown. From RNA transcripts, TCR beta CDR3 regions were amplified. A set of HTBI primers served as the primers for a first-round RT-PCR of the TCR CDR3. One entry per CDR3 protein results from TCRdb running MiXCR on the multiplex PCR reads. The top ten clones hold 15% to 20% of a sample with fewer than 600,000 distinct CDR3 sequences, approximately 15% of them seen once.

What was sequenced was blood. The sequence came from a woman younger than 35 with Graves' hyperthyroidism. This sequence joins TRBV10-3 and TRBJ2-6; D gene ambiguous. DNA of the CDR3: TGTGCCATCAGTGCAGGACCGAACTCTGGGGCCAACGTCCTGACTTTC. Translation: CAISAGPNSGANVLTF.